These 11 T cell receptor beta chains came from one sample sequenced in a study of T cell changes during pregnancy in multiple sclerosis. Libraries were prepared by immunoSEQ multiplex PCR; TCRdb keeps only in-frame clonotypes and omits some of them. The table shows about 100,000 clones, with 80% to 95% occurring only once. The sample was peripheral blood, taken in the second trimester of pregnancy. These receptors all stem from a female donor with multiple sclerosis, enrolled in a pregnancy study.

The rearrangement uses TRBV19 and TRBJ2-1; no definite D call. There are 14 residues in the CDR3. Trimming shortened V by 3 bases and J by 5 bases, and 11 bases separated the two germline ends. CDR1 and CDR2 from the germline V gene are LNHDA and SQIVND (reference sequence). The CDR3 sequence: CASSIRVSHNEQFF. The CDR3 DNA follows: TGTGCCAGTAGTATTCGGGTGAGCCACAATGAGCAGTTCTTC.

This clone has just one count. This chain uses TRBV6-4 with TRBJ2-1, with 10 bases that match TRBD2. V gave up 0 bases and J gave up 2 bases; unmatched junction bases: 7. The CDR3 totals 18 residues. Per germline, CDR1 MRHNA and CDR2 SNTAGT. In nucleotides, the CDR3 is TGTGCCAGCAGTGACTCGAATCTAGCGGGAGTAACCTACAATGAGCAGTTCTTC. Its protein product is CASSDSNLAGVTYNEQFF.

J is TRBJ2-3 and V is TRBV5-1; 8 nucleotides agree with TRBD1. V trimming: 1 base; J trimming: 3 bases; junction bases outside the gene matches: 4. Per germline, CDR1 SGHRS and CDR2 YFSETQ. The CDR3 sequence is 15 residues long. CDR3 nucleotide sequence: TGCGCCAGCAGCTTGAGCAGGGGGCCAACAGATACGCAGTATTTT. Its protein product is CASSLSRGPTDTQYF.

This clone has more than one count but fewer than ten. The chain couples TRBV11-2 to TRBJ2-7, with 7 bases that match TRBD1. Trimming took 3 bases from V and 6 from J; bases not matched to a gene: 8. Germline V gene data show CDR1 as SGHAT and CDR2 as FQNNGV. The length of the CDR3 is 14 residues. CDR3 in amino acids: CASSFFGTDSEQYF. CDR3 bases: TGTGCCAGCAGCTTCTTCGGGACAGACTCCGAGCAGTACTTC.

This clone was seen only once. The chain couples TRBV2 to TRBJ2-1, with a tentative D call TRBD2 (6 bases). The CDR3 runs to 14 residues. Germline V gives CDR1 SNHLY, CDR2 FYNNEI. V gave up 4 bases and J gave up 7 bases, with 14 bases separating them. In DNA form, the CDR3 reads TGTGCCAGCAGTGGGGGGGTTTCTGGGAATGAGCAGTTCTTC. This gives the protein CASSGGVSGNEQFF.

The V call is TRBV6-1, the J call TRBJ1-2; 8 nucleotides match TRBD1. The CDR3 loop spans 12 amino acids. Trimming removed 11 bases from V and 4 bases from J; junction bases left unmatched: 6. Germline V gives CDR1 MNHNS, CDR2 SASEGT. The CDR3, as DNA: TGTGCCGGACAGGGAAACAGCTATGGCTACACCTTC. It specifies CAGQGNSYGYTF.

This chain uses TRBV5-1 with TRBJ2-5; 12 bases fit TRBD2. With V trimmed by 4 bases and J by 4 bases, 5 bases remained unmatched. Germline loops: CDR1 SGHRS, CDR2 YFSETQ. The CDR3 runs 15 residues. CDR3 nucleotides: TGCGCCAGCAGCACCTCGACTAGCGGGAGAGAGACCCAGTACTTC. Protein sequence: CASSTSTSGRETQYF.

The V call is TRBV2, the J call TRBJ1-1; 8 nucleotides match TRBD1. Trimming at V came to 7 bases and at J to 4 bases, leaving 5 bases not matched to a gene. The germline V gene has CDR1 SNHLY and CDR2 FYNNEI. The CDR3 sequence is 13 residues long. The DNA for the CDR3 is TGTGCCAGCAACAAACAGGGGGGCACTGAAGCTTTCTTT. Amino acid sequence: CASNKQGGTEAFF.

This chain joins TRBV2 and TRBJ2-4; D might be TRBD1 (6 bases). CDR1 is SNHLY, CDR2 FYNNEI, per germline. There are 12 residues in the CDR3. Between the trimmed V and J ends, which lost 8 bases and 4 bases, there was a span of 9 bases. CDR3 region: CASGTRKNIQYF. The CDR3 bases are TGTGCCAGCGGGACACGAAAAAACATTCAGTACTTC.

The chain employs TRBV10-3 and TRBJ2-7; 11 bases match TRBD1. This CDR3 contains 19 residues. The ends lost 0 bases at V and 3 bases at J; junction bases unmatched: 13. Germline V lookup: CDR1 ENHRY, CDR2 SYGVKD. CDR3 residues: CAISESESYSGTGGYEQYF. CDR3 nucleotides: TGTGCCATCAGTGAGTCGGAATCTTATTCCGGGACAGGGGGCTACGAGCAGTACTTC.

The chain uses TRBV7-9 and TRBJ2-1; TRBD2 aligns across 12 bases. Germline CDR1 is SEHNR and CDR2 is FQNEAQ (reference sequence). The CDR3 is 16 amino acids. Trimming cost V 3 bases and J 1 base; bases outside gene matches: 1. CDR3 sequence reads: CASSFGLAGSYNEQFF. CDR3 DNA: TGTGCCAGCAGCTTTGGACTAGCGGGATCCTACAATGAGCAGTTCTTC.